A selection of T cell receptor beta chains follows, all from one sample in a study of intratumoral heterogeneity in liver cancer. The repertoire was sequenced with immunoSEQ multiplex PCR; TCRdb's copy has only in-frame clones and lacks some. Of about 6,600 clones detected, approximately 60% appear once; the ten largest clones hold 11% to 15%. The specimen comprised tumor tissue, sampled before any cancer treatment. These receptors were obtained from a man in his 70s with hepatocellular carcinoma. The conserved cysteine and the conserved F or W are not part of the CDR3 here. A D gene is named only where the DNA matches it firmly.

j_call v_call d_call cdr3_aa
TRBJ2-5 TRBV3-1/TRBV3-2 NA ASSLGGGLKETQY
TRBJ1-5 TRBV7-2 NA ASSLRDRRQPQH
TRBJ1-2 TRBV11-2 NA ASSLRAWNHYGYT
TRBJ1-6 TRBV7-6 TRBD1 ASSTRPGQENSPLH
TRBJ1-2 TRBV6-2/TRBV6-3 NA ASSLGGPYGYT
TRBJ2-2 TRBV7-3 TRBD1 ASSITGQVNGELF
TRBJ2-3 TRBV7-8 TRBD1 ASSYQGASTDTQY
TRBJ2-3 TRBV9 TRBD2 ASSPVAGGTDTQY
TRBJ2-5 TRBV3-1/TRBV3-2 NA ASSQGGTYQETQY
TRBJ2-3 TRBV7-2 NA ASSFTGFGTDTQY
TRBJ2-5 TRBV5-4 TRBD2 ASSYSGGEETQY
TRBJ1-2 TRBV6-5 NA ASSPRLDYGYT
TRBJ1-1 TRBV7-9 NA ASSLGGSPNTEAF
TRBJ1-5 TRBV28 NA ASSSASPRPLYSNQPQH
TRBJ2-7 TRBV6-5 NA ASKENEQY
TRBJ2-2 TRBV5-1 TRBD1 ASSLTTGGFGELF
TRBJ2-3 TRBV18 NA ASSPRQGVADTQY
TRBJ2-3 TRBV10-1 NA ASSEWGFADTQY
TRBJ2-3 TRBV5-4 TRBD2 ASSWGSGGPADTQY
TRBJ1-2 TRBV7-8 TRBD1 ASSLGVPAAGQGANYGYT
TRBJ1-6 TRBV27 TRBD1 ASSLRSPGQGVSSPLH
TRBJ2-1 TRBV30 NA AWSGGQRYNEQF
TRBJ2-3 TRBV7-2 NA ASSASGKNTQY
TRBJ1-1 TRBV9 NA ASSPRPGREAF
TRBJ2-1 TRBV4-2 NA ASSQGGPEQF
TRBJ2-1 TRBV10-2 TRBD2 ASRGYVAGKNEQF